The TCR beta chain under discussion was sequenced for a study of radiation and T cells in renal cell carcinoma. Looking at the study overall: Nephrectomy followed 15 Gy stereotactic body radiation by 4 weeks.

The protocol was immunoSEQ multiplex PCR, while the TCRdb copy is restricted to in-frame clones and leaves out a portion. Found here are 95,000 or so clones, approximately 86% of them singletons; the top ten hold 6.5% to 8.5%. A remark on this clone: The antigen is undetermined.

Germline CDR1 and CDR2: SGHTA and FQGNSA. CDR3 size: 16 residues. Trimming at V came to 5 bases and at J to 2 bases, leaving 3 bases not matched to a gene. Whole-study results and caveats: In blood, top tumor clones expanded by 2 weeks, shrinking by 4. Pretreatment tumor biopsies were lacking, so baseline clonotypes are unknown.

The sample's time point: baseline pretreatment blood. Treatment given: 15 Gy SBRT to primary tumor, nephrectomy 4 weeks later. After SBRT, blood was collected at 2 and 4 weeks, plus baseline. V usage is TRBV7-2 and J usage is TRBJ2-6; 10 positions match TRBD2. Sequenced material: blood, taken from a patient whose treatment included radiotherapy and nephrectomy. This TCR came from a man aged 50 to 59 with renal cell carcinoma. In DNA, the CDR3 is TGTGCCAGCAGCGCTAGCGGGGGTGCTGGGGCCAACGTCCTGACTTTC. It yields the protein CASSASGGAGANVLTF.